The entry that follows covers one T cell receptor (beta chain) sequence. At least ten counts were recorded for this clonotype. Which antigen it targets is not known. Qualities for individual bases were not recorded, and no much larger clone is one base off. The sample originates from a study of human T cells and chemical hapten exposure (dated by TCRdb to about 2021). For context, the study as a whole: For sensitization, 2% DPC in acetone was applied to a roughly 2 cm by roughly 2 cm area of upper inner arm skin. Weekly therapeutic DPC doses were additionally applied to the scalp of patients throughout the roughly 23-week study period. Patch tests used Finn chambers with 0.01% DPC on the upper back, scored after 6 days by International Contact Dermatitis Research Group standards. Most of the patients in the cohort were female, and the cohort covered alopecia areata with under or over 50% scalp involvement, alopecia totalis and alopecia universalis. Libraries were pooled for sequencing, and per-sample TCR yields varied mainly because of small differences in library volumes within the pool. In alopecia patients, the study followed how the peripheral blood TCR repertoire changed in vivo over primary and secondary sensitization to diphenylcyclopropenone (DPC), a hapten. Blood samples were taken from patients before sensitization (week 0) and then at 2, 6 and about 24 weeks after DPC sensitization. For TCR sequencing, blood came from 25 to 35 alopecia patients at anywhere from one to four time points (pre-sensitization, 2, 6 and 24 weeks). General study outcomes and caveats: Because every patient had alopecia, a presumed autoimmune disease, the patients' immune response might differ from that of healthy individuals. No change with DPC sensitization was found in the number of TCRs above 1 in 1000 frequency, and no evidence of global repertoire structure alterations was found. Significantly more large CDR3 similarity clusters were formed by expanded TCRs than by pre-sensitization or healthy control sets, consistent with antigen-driven responses. Repeated subsampling changed both the strength of the expansion versus patch-test correlation and the threshold at which the correlation became significant. Patch test score correlated positively with the number of PT1 expanded TCRs, reaching significance at thresholds 8, 16 and 32 but not at 4.

Sample time point, as interpreted from the label and publication: patch test 3, about 24 weeks after DPC sensitization. This specimen's treatment or condition label, interpreted: therapeutic diphenylcyclopropenone sensitization with weekly scalp DPC. Blood at each patch-test visit was drawn before the patch test was applied. Eligible patients were aged 18 to 70, diagnosed with alopecia, deemed suitable for DPC therapy, and excluded if pregnant. Total RNA was extracted from unfractionated whole blood collected in Tempus Blood RNA tubes. Via the germline V gene, CDR1 is SQVTM and CDR2 ANQGSEA. V and J are trimmed by 5 bases and 5 bases, and the gene matches miss 3 bases of the junction. Taken from cysteine to phenylalanine, the CDR3 has 13 residues. The DNA shown is the 39-base CDR3, in frame from base 1. To prepare the library, RACE was applied. Reads for this sample came from a NextSeq 500. During library preparation, unique molecular identifiers were attached to individual cDNA molecules so that TCRs could be counted in a quantitative, reproducible way. Each blood RNA sample was used to sequence both TCR alpha and TCR beta chains. Per the source publication's procedure: A median of about 89,000 TCRs per sample was observed, with a range of 23,224 to 690,600. The Decombinator software suite was used to annotate the V, J and CDR3 of the TCR reads. For PS versus PT1 abundance plots, all samples were subsampled to the same number of TCRs (28,000). TCRs were defined as expanded if absent before sensitization and observed at least eight times at the 2-week time point. TCRdb trimmed public reads at Q25 via fastp, called clones via MiXCR and kept in-frame beta chains. Each record represents a unique CDR3 protein, reported with the most common genes and DNA among its rows. TCRdb, not the original authors, processed these V and J calls. This sample lists around 200,000 distinct CDR3 sequences; about 25% were detected once. 2% to 2.5% of the sample rests with the top ten.

Rearrangement joined TRBV29-1 to TRBJ2-1, with 10 bases in between that match TRBD2. This receptor was taken from a woman aged 40 to 50 with alopecia areata. Some clones in this sample may be carry-over from other donors' samples. This specimen consisted of whole blood, obtained in connection with sensitization to the hapten diphenylcyclopropenone (DPC). At the DNA level, the sequence is TGCAGCGTTACCGGGACTAGCGACAATGAGCAGTTCTTC. It specifies CSVTGTSDNEQFF.